This T cell receptor (beta chain) was documented in a study of ipilimumab plus nivolumab after autologous stem cell transplantation. Study overall: Patients received a median of roughly 5 ipilimumab and roughly eight nivolumab doses.

The CDR3 covers 17 residues. Trimming took 6 bases from V and 6 from J; bases not matched to a gene: 17. Per germline, CDR1 SGHTA and CDR2 FQGNSA. Patients got ipilimumab 1 mg/kg beginning 14 to 28 days post-transplant. Dosing: nivolumab 3 mg/kg IV, weeks 1, 4, 7, 10, then every two weeks to week 26. The study, taken as a whole, reports: The authors say TCR, Treg and microbiome findings warrant further study.

For this clone: What it binds is not known.

This table comes from immunoSEQ multiplex PCR, and its TCRdb copy is limited to in-frame clones, with some not included. This table has 15,000 to 20,000 clones, around 81% appearing once. This sequence joins TRBV7-2 and TRBJ1-2; 9 bases fit TRBD1. This TCR came from a male donor with diffuse large B-cell lymphoma. The sequenced sample was PBMCs, obtained in a trial of ipilimumab plus nivolumab as post-transplant consolidation. The CDR3 nucleotides are TGTGCCAGCAGTAATGCGGGAACAGGGGGCTTGTGGGATGGCTACACCTTC. Translating gives CASSNAGTGGLWDGYTF.